Listed below are T cell receptor beta chains from one sample, sequenced in a study of memory CD4+ T cells and cytomegalovirus serostatus. This table comes from immunoSEQ multiplex PCR, and its TCRdb copy is limited to in-frame clones, with some not included. The sample lists approximately 40,000 clones, less than 85% seen once, with around 1.9% in the top ten. Material for sequencing was memory CD4+ T cells from blood. Receptors originate from an adult in good health and CMV-seronegative. Both conserved end residues are part of each CDR3. D genes are given only for firm matches. A row's size may be missing; if present it is once, few, many or a size class.

d_gene: TRBD2
j_gene: TRBJ2-1
v_gene: TRBV2
abundance: -
CDR3nt: TGTGCCAGCAAGAGCGGGAACGACAATGAGCAGTTCTTC
CDR3aa: CASKSGNDNEQFF

d_gene: -
j_gene: TRBJ1-5
v_gene: TRBV2
abundance: -
CDR3nt: TGTGCCAGCAGTGTGGATAGCAATCAGCCCCAGCATTTT
CDR3aa: CASSVDSNQPQHF

d_gene: TRBD1
j_gene: TRBJ2-5
v_gene: TRBV5-1
abundance: -
CDR3nt: TGCGCCAGCAGCACCGGGACAGGATATCAAGAGACCCAGTACTTC
CDR3aa: CASSTGTGYQETQYF

d_gene: TRBD2
j_gene: TRBJ2-3
v_gene: TRBV5-5
abundance: -
CDR3nt: TGTGCCAGCAGCATGGGGACTAGCGGGGGAACGAATACGCAGTATTTT
CDR3aa: CASSMGTSGGTNTQYF

d_gene: -
j_gene: TRBJ2-1
v_gene: TRBV15
abundance: -
CDR3nt: TGTGCCACCAGCAGAGATGGGGGGAGCTCCTACAATGAGCAGTTCTTC
CDR3aa: CATSRDGGSSYNEQFF

d_gene: -
j_gene: TRBJ2-7
v_gene: TRBV6-5
abundance: -
CDR3nt: TGTGCCAGCAGTTACCAGAGGGTTTCGTTTGAGCAGTACTTC
CDR3aa: CASSYQRVSFEQYF

d_gene: -
j_gene: TRBJ1-2
v_gene: TRBV30
abundance: -
CDR3nt: TGTGCCTGGAGTGTACAAGTAGACTATGGCTACACCTTC
CDR3aa: CAWSVQVDYGYTF

d_gene: -
j_gene: TRBJ2-2
v_gene: TRBV11-2
abundance: -
CDR3nt: TGTGCCAGCAGCTTAGTAAGGGGCAACACCGGGGAGCTGTTTTTT
CDR3aa: CASSLVRGNTGELFF

d_gene: TRBD1
j_gene: TRBJ1-1
v_gene: TRBV5-1
abundance: -
CDR3nt: TGCGCCAGCAGCTTGGACAGGGGGCGATTCACTGAAGCTTTCTTT
CDR3aa: CASSLDRGRFTEAFF

d_gene: -
j_gene: TRBJ1-5
v_gene: TRBV4-2
abundance: few
CDR3nt: TGTGCCAGCAGCCAAGTGGAAAGTAGCAATCAGCCCCAGCATTTT
CDR3aa: CASSQVESSNQPQHF

d_gene: TRBD1
j_gene: TRBJ1-2
v_gene: TRBV5-4
abundance: -
CDR3nt: TGTGCCAGCAGCCTGGGACAGGGGGCTTACTATGGCTACACCTTC
CDR3aa: CASSLGQGAYYGYTF

d_gene: -
j_gene: TRBJ2-6
v_gene: TRBV30
abundance: -
CDR3nt: TGTGCCTGGAGGCCCGTGGGGGGCAAGACTACTGGGGCCAACGTCCTGACTTTC
CDR3aa: CAWRPVGGKTTGANVLTF

d_gene: -
j_gene: TRBJ2-5
v_gene: TRBV5-6
abundance: -
CDR3nt: TGTGCCAGCAGCTTGCCAAGCCGAGAGACCCAGTACTTC
CDR3aa: CASSLPSRETQYF

d_gene: -
j_gene: TRBJ1-6
v_gene: TRBV6-1
abundance: -
CDR3nt: TGTGCCAGCAGTGAGGCCCAAACCTATAATTCACCCCTCCACTTT
CDR3aa: CASSEAQTYNSPLHF

d_gene: -
j_gene: TRBJ2-2
v_gene: TRBV7-3
abundance: -
CDR3nt: TGTGCCAGCAGCTTAAAGAGGGTCGGGGAGCTGTTTTTT
CDR3aa: CASSLKRVGELFF

d_gene: TRBD2
j_gene: TRBJ2-7
v_gene: TRBV19
abundance: -
CDR3nt: TGTGCCAGTAGTATTCGGGGACTAGCGGGGGCCGGCACCAGCTACGAGCAGTACTTC
CDR3aa: CASSIRGLAGAGTSYEQYF

d_gene: TRBD1
j_gene: TRBJ2-5
v_gene: TRBV7-6
abundance: -
CDR3nt: TGTGCCAGCAGCCTCGGATGGACAGGGGGTCAAGAGACCCAGTACTTC
CDR3aa: CASSLGWTGGQETQYF

d_gene: TRBD1
j_gene: TRBJ1-2
v_gene: TRBV11-2
abundance: -
CDR3nt: TGTGCCAGCAGCTTGCAGGGGGCATTCAATGGCTACACCTTC
CDR3aa: CASSLQGAFNGYTF

d_gene: TRBD1
j_gene: TRBJ1-1
v_gene: TRBV28
abundance: -
CDR3nt: TGTGCCAGCATCCCAATTGGACAGGGTAACACTGAAGCTTTCTTT
CDR3aa: CASIPIGQGNTEAFF

d_gene: -
j_gene: TRBJ1-1
v_gene: TRBV2
abundance: -
CDR3nt: TGTGCCAGCAGCAAGAGGCAGGACACTGAAGCTTTCTTT
CDR3aa: CASSKRQDTEAFF

d_gene: TRBD1
j_gene: TRBJ1-6
v_gene: TRBV6-5
abundance: once
CDR3nt: TGTGCCAGCAGCCCACAGGGGGACTCGACGTCCCCAAAGATCTTT
CDR3aa: CASSPQGDSTSPKIF

d_gene: -
j_gene: TRBJ2-5
v_gene: TRBV2
abundance: medium-sized
CDR3nt: TGTGCCAGCGGCGGGACAGCTCAGTACTTC
CDR3aa: CASGGTAQYF

d_gene: -
j_gene: TRBJ2-7
v_gene: TRBV6-6
abundance: -
CDR3nt: TGTGCCAGCAGCACGGGCCGTTACGAGCAGTACTTC
CDR3aa: CASSTGRYEQYF

d_gene: TRBD2
j_gene: TRBJ2-7
v_gene: TRBV30
abundance: -
CDR3nt: TGTGCCTGGAGCCAGGAGTTACCGGGACTAGCGGGGGAAGAGCAGTACTTC
CDR3aa: CAWSQELPGLAGEEQYF

d_gene: TRBD1
j_gene: TRBJ1-2
v_gene: TRBV2
abundance: -
CDR3nt: TGTGCCAGCAGTGAGTCGCCAGGGGGCTCTAGTGGCTACACCTTC
CDR3aa: CASSESPGGSSGYTF

d_gene: TRBD2
j_gene: TRBJ2-2
v_gene: TRBV7-6
abundance: -
CDR3nt: TGTGCCAGCAGCTTGTTGATAGCGGGGGGCCATCGCGATGGCACCGGGGAGCTGTTTTTT
CDR3aa: CASSLLIAGGHRDGTGELFF

d_gene: -
j_gene: TRBJ1-2
v_gene: TRBV11-2
abundance: -
CDR3nt: TGTGCCAGCAGCTTAGAGGGAACGGCTTACTATGGCTACACCTTC
CDR3aa: CASSLEGTAYYGYTF

d_gene: TRBD2
j_gene: TRBJ2-3
v_gene: TRBV5-1
abundance: -
CDR3nt: TGCGCCAGCAGCTTGGGAAGCGGGGTTGGCACAGATACGCAGTATTTT
CDR3aa: CASSLGSGVGTDTQYF

d_gene: -
j_gene: TRBJ1-5
v_gene: TRBV7-8
abundance: -
CDR3nt: TGTGCCAGCAGCTTAGGATGGGATCAGCCCCAGCATTTT
CDR3aa: CASSLGWDQPQHF

d_gene: TRBD2
j_gene: TRBJ2-1
v_gene: TRBV4-2
abundance: few
CDR3nt: TGTGCCAGCAGCCAATATTCTAGCGGGGGTACCTACAATGAGCAGTTCTTC
CDR3aa: CASSQYSSGGTYNEQFF

d_gene: -
j_gene: TRBJ2-7
v_gene: TRBV11-3
abundance: -
CDR3nt: TGTGCCAGCAGCCATGGGCCATCCTACGAGCAGTACTTC
CDR3aa: CASSHGPSYEQYF

d_gene: TRBD1
j_gene: TRBJ2-3
v_gene: TRBV10-3
abundance: -
CDR3nt: TGTGCCATCAGTCCGGACAGGACCAGCACAGATACGCAGTATTTT
CDR3aa: CAISPDRTSTDTQYF

d_gene: -
j_gene: TRBJ2-3
v_gene: TRBV5-4
abundance: -
CDR3nt: TGTGCCAGCAGTTCTAGCACAGATACGCAGTATTTT
CDR3aa: CASSSSTDTQYF

d_gene: -
j_gene: TRBJ2-5
v_gene: TRBV14
abundance: -
CDR3nt: TGTGCCAGCAGCCAAGATGGGTCCGGGACCCAGTACTTC
CDR3aa: CASSQDGSGTQYF

d_gene: TRBD2
j_gene: TRBJ2-1
v_gene: TRBV2
abundance: -
CDR3nt: TGTGCCAGCAGTATGGATGGGGGGGGCAATGAGCAGTTCTTC
CDR3aa: CASSMDGGGNEQFF

d_gene: TRBD1
j_gene: TRBJ2-2
v_gene: TRBV5-1
abundance: -
CDR3nt: TGCGCCAGCAGCCTTCCGGGACAGGTTTACACCGGGGAGCTGTTTTTT
CDR3aa: CASSLPGQVYTGELFF

d_gene: -
j_gene: TRBJ2-7
v_gene: TRBV5-6
abundance: -
CDR3nt: TGTGCCAGCAGCCTTCAGGCTGATGAGGGATACTTC
CDR3aa: CASSLQADEGYF

d_gene: -
j_gene: TRBJ1-6
v_gene: TRBV11-3
abundance: -
CDR3nt: TGTGCCAGCAGCTTAAGCCCCAAGGGTTCACCCCTCCACTTT
CDR3aa: CASSLSPKGSPLHF

d_gene: -
j_gene: TRBJ2-2
v_gene: TRBV6-6
abundance: -
CDR3nt: TGTGCCAGCAGTTACAGTATGAGAAGCGCGGGGGAGCTGTTTTTT
CDR3aa: CASSYSMRSAGELFF

d_gene: -
j_gene: TRBJ2-5
v_gene: TRBV2
abundance: -
CDR3nt: TGTGCCAGCAGACTTTCCAGGGAAGAGACCCAGTACTTC
CDR3aa: CASRLSREETQYF

d_gene: TRBD1
j_gene: TRBJ1-5
v_gene: TRBV28
abundance: -
CDR3nt: TGTGCCAGCAATCTACCCACAGGGGATTGGAATCAGCCCCAGCATTTT
CDR3aa: CASNLPTGDWNQPQHF

d_gene: -
j_gene: TRBJ2-3
v_gene: TRBV9
abundance: -
CDR3nt: TGTGCCAGCAGCGTAGATGGGACAAGGTCAGATACGCAGTATTTT
CDR3aa: CASSVDGTRSDTQYF

d_gene: TRBD2
j_gene: TRBJ2-3
v_gene: TRBV5-6
abundance: -
CDR3nt: TGTGCCAGCAGCTTGGCCCTGGCGGGGGGGCCAACAGATACGCAGTATTTT
CDR3aa: CASSLALAGGPTDTQYF

d_gene: TRBD1
j_gene: TRBJ2-6
v_gene: TRBV7-9
abundance: once
CDR3nt: TGTGCCAGCAGATACGGACAGGGGGGCTTTTGGGCCAACGTCCTGACTTTC
CDR3aa: CASRYGQGGFWANVLTF

d_gene: -
j_gene: TRBJ2-1
v_gene: TRBV6-1
abundance: -
CDR3nt: TGTGCCAGCAGTTTCGGACAGTTCAATGAGCAGTTCTTC
CDR3aa: CASSFGQFNEQFF

d_gene: TRBD1
j_gene: TRBJ1-2
v_gene: TRBV6-4
abundance: -
CDR3nt: TGTGCCAGCAGTCCGGACAGGGGCTATGGCTACACCTTC
CDR3aa: CASSPDRGYGYTF

d_gene: TRBD1
j_gene: TRBJ1-1
v_gene: TRBV7-2
abundance: -
CDR3nt: TGTGCCAGCAGCTTTGGACAGGGAGGCACTGAAGCTTTCTTT
CDR3aa: CASSFGQGGTEAFF

d_gene: -
j_gene: TRBJ2-5
v_gene: TRBV5-6
abundance: -
CDR3nt: TGTGCCAGCAGCCCGCGACGGGGGCTTGGCGGGGGAGAGACCCAGTACTTC
CDR3aa: CASSPRRGLGGGETQYF

d_gene: TRBD2
j_gene: TRBJ2-3
v_gene: TRBV5-5
abundance: -
CDR3nt: TGTGCCAGCAGCTTTCGGGGGGGGCCCACAGATACGCAGTATTTT
CDR3aa: CASSFRGGPTDTQYF

d_gene: -
j_gene: TRBJ1-1
v_gene: TRBV10-3
abundance: -
CDR3nt: TGTGCCAGCACGGGACCCCTGAACACTGAAGCTTTCTTT
CDR3aa: CASTGPLNTEAFF

d_gene: TRBD1
j_gene: TRBJ2-2
v_gene: TRBV7-6
abundance: once
CDR3nt: TGTGCCAGCAGCCCCCTTAGGACAGGGTTTAACACCGGGGAGCTGTTTTTT
CDR3aa: CASSPLRTGFNTGELFF

d_gene: -
j_gene: TRBJ2-5
v_gene: TRBV7-9
abundance: -
CDR3nt: TGTGCCAGCAGCTTACAGCAAGAGACCCAGTACTTC
CDR3aa: CASSLQQETQYF

d_gene: -
j_gene: TRBJ1-3
v_gene: TRBV4-2
abundance: -
CDR3nt: TGTGCCAGCAGCCCCCAAGTGGCAGCGATTGGAAACACCATATATTTT
CDR3aa: CASSPQVAAIGNTIYF

d_gene: -
j_gene: TRBJ1-5
v_gene: TRBV6-6
abundance: -
CDR3nt: TGTGCCAGCAGTTCCGGTTTTCAGCCCCAGCATTTT
CDR3aa: CASSSGFQPQHF

d_gene: -
j_gene: TRBJ2-3
v_gene: TRBV11-3
abundance: -
CDR3nt: TGTGCCAGCAGCTTAGGAGATACGCAGTATTTT
CDR3aa: CASSLGDTQYF

d_gene: TRBD1
j_gene: TRBJ2-1
v_gene: TRBV7-3
abundance: -
CDR3nt: TGTGCCAGCAGCTTGGGACAGGGTCCGTCCTACAATGAGCAGTTCTTC
CDR3aa: CASSLGQGPSYNEQFF

d_gene: TRBD1
j_gene: TRBJ1-2
v_gene: TRBV19
abundance: few
CDR3nt: TGTGCCAGTACCTGGACAGGGATGGGTGGCTACACCTTC
CDR3aa: CASTWTGMGGYTF

d_gene: -
j_gene: TRBJ1-2
v_gene: TRBV19
abundance: few
CDR3nt: TGTGCCAGTAGAGAGGGGGGGCGCTATGGCTACACCTTC
CDR3aa: CASREGGRYGYTF

d_gene: TRBD2
j_gene: TRBJ2-7
v_gene: TRBV20-1
abundance: -
CDR3nt: TGCAGTGCTGGACCGGGGGGCGAGCAGTACTTC
CDR3aa: CSAGPGGEQYF

d_gene: -
j_gene: TRBJ1-6
v_gene: TRBV18
abundance: -
CDR3nt: TGTGCCAGCTCACCACGAGGGGAACATTCACCCCTCCACTTT
CDR3aa: CASSPRGEHSPLHF